Below are 25 T cell receptor beta chains sequenced from a single sample in a study of blood T cell repertoires in COVID-19. Using immunoSEQ multiplex PCR, the repertoire was profiled, and TCRdb retains in-frame clones only, with some absent. The table records about 190,000 clones, approximately 80% of them present only once. Sample: peripheral blood. These receptors were obtained from a man aged 50 to 60 who had recovered from COVID-19.

The chain uses TRBV9 and TRBJ2-7, with TRBD2 matching 8 bases. With V trimmed by 0 bases and J by 6 bases, 8 bases remained unmatched. The CDR3 sequence is 15 residues long. Germline V gene lookup returns CDR1 SGDLS and CDR2 YYNGEE. CDR3 nucleotides: TGTGCCAGCAGCGTAGGGGGGACTAGTGGAGGCGAGCAGTACTTC. Its protein is CASSVGGTSGGEQYF.

This clone was counted many times. The rearrangement joins TRBV30 to TRBJ1-1; possible D gene TRBD1, 6 bases. Looked up from germline, CDR1 is GTSNPN and CDR2 is SVGIG (reference sequence). V dropped 2 bases and J dropped 4 bases, with 14 bases sitting between them. This CDR3 has 14 amino acids. In DNA, the CDR3 is TGTGCCTGGAGTAAACCGACAGGCTCCACTGAAGCTTTCTTT. The encoded protein is CAWSKPTGSTEAFF.

V usage is TRBV30 and J usage is TRBJ2-3; the match to TRBD2 covers 10 bases. Germline trimming cut 7 bases from V and 4 bases from J; bases unmatched to any gene: 11. CDR1 is GTSNPN, CDR2 SVGIG, per germline (reference sequence). CDR3 size: 15 residues. CDR3 residues: CASGASGSVADTQYF. In DNA form, the CDR3 reads TGTGCCTCGGGGGCTAGCGGGAGCGTAGCAGATACGCAGTATTTT.

The chain employs TRBV7-2 and TRBJ2-5; TRBD2 aligns across 7 bases. CDR3 length equals 16 residues. Germline lookup yields CDR1 SGHTA and CDR2 FQGNSA. V trimming: 1 base; J trimming: 5 bases; junction bases outside the gene matches: 10. CDR3 coding DNA: TGTGCCAGCAGCTTAGTAGGTGCGGGAGCTGGGGAGACCCAGTACTTC. As protein: CASSLVGAGAGETQYF.

The J gene is TRBJ2-2, the V gene TRBV28; D might be TRBD2 (5 bases). V lost 2 bases to trimming and J lost 4 bases, with 23 bases between them. Germline lookup yields CDR1 MDHEN and CDR2 SYDVKM. The CDR3 has 19 amino acids. The CDR3 DNA follows: TGTGCCAGCAGTTTAACCCTATTCGCGGGTCCCCGGGGCACCGGGGAGCTGTTTTTT. Translation: CASSLTLFAGPRGTGELFF. The entire variable domain, with the rest obtained from reference TRBV28 and TRBJ2-2, is as follows: DVKVTQSSRYLVKRTGEKVFLECVQDMDHENMFWYRQDPGLGLRLIYFSYDVKMKEKGDIPEGYSVSREKKERFSLILESASTNQTSMYLCASSLTLFAGPRGTGELFFGEGSRLTVL.

This rearrangement joins TRBV7-2 to TRBJ2-1, with D perhaps TRBD2 (6 bases). The V and J ends lost 1 base and 13 bases respectively, with 14 bases between them. The CDR3 runs to 13 residues. Germline V CDR1 and CDR2: SGHTA, FQGNSA. In DNA form, the CDR3 reads TGTGCCAGCAGCTTAGAGGCTTGGGGGGTTCAGTTCTTC. It yields the protein CASSLEAWGVQFF.

About this clone: One end of the junction does not line up with germline, which may come from a read error. V gene TRBV19 combines with J gene TRBJ2-1; the match to TRBD2 covers 16 bases. From germline, CDR1 is LNHDA and CDR2 SQIVND (reference sequence). The CDR3 has 17 residues. CDR3 in amino acids: CASSMWGTSGRAEMTVF. The CDR3 coding sequence is TGTGCCAGTAGTATGTGGGGGACTAGCGGGAGGGCCGAAATGACGGTCTTC.

As regards this clone: The same CDR3 is also encoded by other DNA sequences in this sample. CDR3 sequence: CSVSQGGTDTQYF. CDR3 sequence (DNA): TGCAGCGTCTCACAGGGGGGCACAGATACGCAGTATTTT. The chain has TRBV29-1 and TRBJ2-3; 8 nucleotides agree with TRBD1. V shed 6 bases and J 1 base; nucleotides not matched to a gene: 3. Germline V gene lookup returns CDR1 SQVTM and CDR2 ANQGSEA. The CDR3 is 13 residues long.

The chain recombines TRBV7-8 with TRBJ1-1; 8 bases agree with TRBD1. Germline V gives CDR1 SGHVS, CDR2 FQNEAQ. V lost 1 base and J lost 3; bases outside the gene matches: 16. The length of the CDR3 is 19 residues. CDR3 amino acids: CASSLDAGQDLGEDTEAFF. Here the CDR3 DNA reads TGTGCCAGCAGCTTAGACGCGGGACAGGACCTCGGGGAGGACACTGAAGCTTTCTTT.

V gene TRBV6-1 combines with J gene TRBJ2-1, with 11 bases lining up with TRBD2. The CDR3 length is 18 residues. The junction had 16 bases not matched to a gene; V was cut back by 4 bases and J by 8 bases. The germline gives CDR1 MNHNS, CDR2 SASEGT. The CDR3 reads CASSVRSVVAGGQDEQFF. The CDR3 nucleotides are TGTGCCAGCAGTGTCCGGTCCGTGGTAGCGGGAGGGCAGGATGAGCAGTTCTTC.

V is TRBV30 and J is TRBJ2-5; D is unresolved. The germline V gene has CDR1 GTSNPN and CDR2 SVGIG (reference sequence). There are 14 residues in the CDR3. Trimming took off 4 bases at V and 5 bases at J, with 17 bases between the two ends. The CDR3 reads CAWIEDPNRETQYF. CDR3 coding DNA: TGTGCCTGGATTGAGGATCCCAATCGGGAGACCCAGTACTTC.

The chain couples TRBV18 to TRBJ1-1; the D gene is possibly TRBD1 (5 bases). The CDR3 consists of 13 residues. V was clipped by 4 bases and J by 13 bases, with 19 bases between them. Germline loops: CDR1 KGHSH, CDR2 LQKENI. The CDR3 reads CASSLLLTDGGFF. The CDR3 DNA reads TGTGCCAGCTCACTCCTACTGACCGACGGGGGTTTCTTT.

The chain is built from TRBV7-2 and TRBJ1-2; 8 nucleotides agree with TRBD1. Germline CDR1 reads SGHTA; CDR2 reads FQGNSA. V trimming: 1 base; J trimming: 4 bases; junction bases outside the gene matches: 11. The CDR3 extends over 17 amino acids. CDR3 amino acids: CASSLVSGTGRSYGYTF. The CDR3 bases are TGTGCCAGCAGCTTAGTATCCGGGACAGGCCGGAGCTATGGCTACACCTTC.

This clone was detected a few times. V gene TRBV6-6 combines with J gene TRBJ1-2; 8 nucleotides align to TRBD1. Losses at the gene ends were 5 bases for V and 10 bases for J; bases not matched to a gene: 15. This CDR3 is built from 15 residues. The germline V gene encodes CDR1 MNHNY and CDR2 SVGAGI (reference sequence). Here the CDR3 reads CASSTSDRGPVDYTF. DNA of the CDR3: TGTGCCAGCAGTACGTCAGACAGGGGCCCTGTTGACTACACCTTC.

The rearrangement uses TRBV6-5 and TRBJ2-1, with D possibly being TRBD2 (6 bases). CDR1 MNHEY and CDR2 SVGAGI come from the germline V gene. The CDR3 extends over 13 amino acids. V lost 8 bases to trimming and J lost 12 bases, with 20 bases between them. The CDR3 reads CASGGVRRETQFF. CDR3 coding DNA: TGTGCCAGCGGCGGCGTGCGCCGGGAGACGCAGTTCTTC.

The chain couples TRBV28 to TRBJ1-1; TRBD1 is a possible D gene (5 bases). The V end lost 8 bases, the J end lost 0 bases, and 13 bases lay between the germline ends. The CDR3 loop spans 14 amino acids. Looked up from germline, CDR1 is MDHEN and CDR2 is SYDVKM. CDR3 loop: CASERGGMNTEAFF. The CDR3 DNA reads TGTGCCAGCGAAAGGGGCGGGATGAACACTGAAGCTTTCTTT.

The V gene is TRBV9, the J gene TRBJ2-7; 10 nucleotides agree with TRBD1. Germline CDR1 and CDR2: SGDLS and YYNGEE. Trimming removed 1 base from V and 6 bases from J; junction bases left unmatched: 4. The CDR3 covers 14 residues. For the CDR3, the DNA is TGTGCCAGCAGCGTATGGGACAGGGGCGGCGAGCAGTACTTC. It specifies CASSVWDRGGEQYF.

The genes are TRBV4-3 and TRBJ1-2; D gene unclear. V was shortened by 0 bases and J by 5 bases, with 13 bases between the two germline ends. The CDR3 length is 15 residues. Germline lookup yields CDR1 LGHNA and CDR2 YSLEER. The CDR3 reads CASSQDLGRRYGYTF. CDR3 nucleotide sequence: TGCGCCAGCAGCCAAGATCTAGGGAGGAGGTATGGCTACACCTTC.

A few counts support this clone. V and J are TRBV24-1 and TRBJ2-3, with 9 bases that match TRBD2. CDR1 and CDR2 from the germline V gene are KGHDR and SFDVKD. The CDR3 has 16 amino acids. Trimming took 3 bases from V and 1 from J; bases not matched to a gene: 4. This CDR3 reads CATSDATSGGTDTQYF. The CDR3 DNA reads as TGTGCCACCAGTGATGCGACTAGCGGAGGCACAGATACGCAGTATTTT.

The V call is TRBV6-5, the J call TRBJ2-2; the D gene is possibly TRBD1 (6 bases). The germline CDR1 and CDR2 sequences are MNHEY and SVGAGI. This CDR3 comprises 15 residues. Trimming shortened V by 8 bases and J by 3 bases, and 16 bases separated the two germline ends. CDR3 nucleotide sequence: TGTGCCAGCCGACAGGCCCCTGGGTACACCGGGGAGCTGTTTTTT. Its protein is CASRQAPGYTGELFF.

V usage is TRBV20-1 and J usage is TRBJ2-5; tentatively, D is TRBD1 (5 bases). Trimming stripped 4 bases from V and 2 bases from J, with 5 bases between. The CDR3 length is 11 residues. Per germline, CDR1 DFQATT and CDR2 SNEGSKA (reference sequence). CDR3 in DNA: TGCAGTGCTAAGGGGCAAGAGACCCAGTACTTC. Amino acid sequence: CSAKGQETQYF.

This clone was recorded only once. The V gene is TRBV18, the J gene TRBJ2-3, with 7 bases lining up with TRBD2. The CDR3 covers 14 residues. The junction had 12 bases not matched to a gene; V was cut back by 6 bases and J by 9 bases. Germline V gene sequence: CDR1 KGHSH, CDR2 LQKENI. The CDR3 region has the DNA TGTGCCAGCTCCCCCCTCCGGGAGGAGGGGACGCAGTATTTT. Amino acid sequence: CASSPLREEGTQYF.

The gene calls are TRBV6-5 and TRBJ1-4, with 8 bases fitting TRBD1. The length of the CDR3 is 15 residues. J lost 7 bases, V lost 4 bases, and 8 bases had no gene match. In germline, CDR1 is MNHEY, CDR2 SVGAGI. The CDR3 nucleotides read TGTGCCAGCAGTTCATTAGACAGGGGAGGTGAAAAACTGTTTTTT. Amino acids: CASSSLDRGGEKLFF.

V and J are TRBV5-5 and TRBJ1-5; D gene unclear. CDR1 and CDR2 from the germline V gene are SGHKS and YYEKEE (reference sequence). The CDR3 length is 15 residues. V gave up 1 base and J gave up 5 bases, with 13 bases separating them. DNA of the CDR3: TGTGCCAGCAGCTTGACAGCACACACCGATCAGCCCCAGCATTTT. It translates to CASSLTAHTDQPQHF. The complete variable domain, with remaining parts taken from reference TRBV5-5 and TRBJ1-5, reads DAGVTQSPTHLIKTRGQQVTLRCSPISGHKSVSWYQQVLGQGPQFIFQYYEKEERGRGNFPDRFSARQFPNYSSELNVNALLLGDSALYLCASSLTAHTDQPQHFGDGTRLSIL.

The gene calls are TRBV6-6 and TRBJ1-1; D uncertain. Germline V gene sequence: CDR1 MNHNY, CDR2 SVGAGI (reference sequence). The ends were cut back, 2 bases at V and 1 base at J, with 14 bases in the middle. This CDR3 is 16 amino acids long. This CDR3 is CASSYPRGETNTEAFF. The CDR3 region has the DNA TGTGCCAGCAGTTACCCCCGCGGCGAAACGAACACTGAAGCTTTCTTT.